A selection of T cell receptor beta chains follows, all from one sample in a study of CD8 T cells in ankylosing spondylitis. TCRdb reprocessed the 5' RACE reads with MiXCR, giving one entry per CDR3 protein. The sample lists 100,000 to 150,000 distinct CDR3 sequences, about a sixth occurring once. Sequencing was done on a sample of blood, either unsorted or a sorted T cell fraction (not recorded which). The receptors originated from a male donor with ankylosing spondylitis. CDR3s include the opening cysteine and the closing phenylalanine or tryptophan. D genes are given only for firm matches. Clone size is shown for a subset of rows, as once, few, many or a class of expanded clone.

CDR3 DNA: TGCAGTGCTAGAGATCCTATTTACGGGGGACGCTACGAGCAGTACTTC
CDR3 protein: CSARDPIYGGRYEQYF
J gene: TRBJ2-7
clone size: .
D gene: .
V gene: TRBV20-1

CDR3 DNA: TGTGCCAGCAGTTACTGGCGTTACGAGCAGTACTTC
CDR3 protein: CASSYWRYEQYF
J gene: TRBJ2-7
clone size: .
D gene: .
V gene: TRBV6-2/TRBV6-3

CDR3 DNA: TGTGCCAGCAGCTTGTACAGTGCCCTCTACGAGCAGTACTTC
CDR3 protein: CASSLYSALYEQYF
J gene: TRBJ2-7
clone size: .
D gene: .
V gene: TRBV5-5

CDR3 DNA: TGCGCCAGCAGCTTGACACCTAACTACGAGCAGTACTTC
CDR3 protein: CASSLTPNYEQYF
J gene: TRBJ2-7
clone size: few
D gene: .
V gene: TRBV5-1

CDR3 DNA: TGTGCCGGAGGGAGTAGACCCGGGGAGCTGTTTTTT
CDR3 protein: CAGGSRPGELFF
J gene: TRBJ2-2
clone size: .
D gene: .
V gene: TRBV28

CDR3 DNA: TGTGCCAGCAGACCCGACGGTGCCTACAATGAGCAGTTCTTC
CDR3 protein: CASRPDGAYNEQFF
J gene: TRBJ2-1
clone size: few
D gene: .
V gene: TRBV27

CDR3 DNA: TGTGCCAGCAGCGCTGGAGGCCGGGAGCTGTTTTTT
CDR3 protein: CASSAGGRELFF
J gene: TRBJ2-2
clone size: .
D gene: .
V gene: TRBV9

CDR3 DNA: TGCGCCAGCAGCTTGGAAGGGGTTAGCAATCAGCCCCAGCATTTT
CDR3 protein: CASSLEGVSNQPQHF
J gene: TRBJ1-5
clone size: many
D gene: .
V gene: TRBV5-1

CDR3 DNA: TGCGCCAGCAAACTCGGCACTGAAGCTTTCTTT
CDR3 protein: CASKLGTEAFF
J gene: TRBJ1-1
clone size: .
D gene: .
V gene: TRBV5-1

CDR3 DNA: TGTGCCAGCCAACCGCTCCGGAGGGCCAATGAGCAGTTCTTC
CDR3 protein: CASQPLRRANEQFF
J gene: TRBJ2-1
clone size: .
D gene: .
V gene: TRBV6-1

CDR3 DNA: TGTGCCAGCAGTTTCCTTCCCTCCTACGAGCAGTACTTC
CDR3 protein: CASSFLPSYEQYF
J gene: TRBJ2-7
clone size: .
D gene: .
V gene: TRBV27

CDR3 DNA: TGTGCCAGCAGCCCCACAGGGAGGATAGATACGCAGTATTTT
CDR3 protein: CASSPTGRIDTQYF
J gene: TRBJ2-3
clone size: few
D gene: .
V gene: TRBV7-6

CDR3 DNA: TGTGCCAGCAGCTTAGGGACTAGCGGGGTTCTAGAGCAGTACTTC
CDR3 protein: CASSLGTSGVLEQYF
J gene: TRBJ2-7
clone size: many
D gene: TRBD2
V gene: TRBV7-8

CDR3 DNA: TGCAGTGCTAGAGGGGTTGACCAAGAGACCCAGTACTTC
CDR3 protein: CSARGVDQETQYF
J gene: TRBJ2-5
clone size: few
D gene: .
V gene: TRBV20-1

CDR3 DNA: TGCGCCAGCAGCGAGGACGGTGAGACCCAGTACTTC
CDR3 protein: CASSEDGETQYF
J gene: TRBJ2-5
clone size: .
D gene: .
V gene: TRBV5-1

CDR3 DNA: TGTGCCAGCAACGCAGGGGGGTACTATGGCTACACCTTC
CDR3 protein: CASNAGGYYGYTF
J gene: TRBJ1-2
clone size: .
D gene: TRBD1
V gene: TRBV9

CDR3 DNA: TGTGCCAGCAGCGCCCGGGCCCACAATGAGCAGTTCTTC
CDR3 protein: CASSARAHNEQFF
J gene: TRBJ2-1
clone size: .
D gene: .
V gene: TRBV9

CDR3 DNA: TGTGCCAGCAGCGGAGTAGCGGGCTCCTACGAGCAGTACTTC
CDR3 protein: CASSGVAGSYEQYF
J gene: TRBJ2-7
clone size: few
D gene: TRBD2
V gene: TRBV7-9

CDR3 DNA: TGCGCCAGCAGCTTGTTCACCCCGGGACTAGCGGGATTGCAGGGCACAGATACGCAGTATTTT
CDR3 protein: CASSLFTPGLAGLQGTDTQYF
J gene: TRBJ2-3
clone size: .
D gene: TRBD2
V gene: TRBV5-1

CDR3 DNA: TGCGCCAGCAGCATGGCGGGAGTGCGGTACTTC
CDR3 protein: CASSMAGVRYF
J gene: TRBJ2-4
clone size: .
D gene: TRBD2
V gene: TRBV5-1

CDR3 DNA: TGCAGTGCTAGCCCTATAGCGGAAGCGGCAGCAGATACGCAGTATTTT
CDR3 protein: CSASPIAEAAADTQYF
J gene: TRBJ2-3
clone size: many
D gene: .
V gene: TRBV20-1

CDR3 DNA: TGTGCCAGCAGCCAACGGACTAGCGGAGCCTACGAGCAGTACTTC
CDR3 protein: CASSQRTSGAYEQYF
J gene: TRBJ2-7
clone size: .
D gene: TRBD2
V gene: TRBV16

CDR3 DNA: TGCGCCAGCAGCTTCCGCACAGATACGCAGTATTTT
CDR3 protein: CASSFRTDTQYF
J gene: TRBJ2-3
clone size: many
D gene: .
V gene: TRBV4-3

CDR3 DNA: TGTGCCAGCAGTCAAACAGTAAGTCCTGAAGCTTTCTTT
CDR3 protein: CASSQTVSPEAFF
J gene: TRBJ1-1
clone size: few
D gene: .
V gene: TRBV7-9

CDR3 DNA: TGTGCCAGCAGTTTGGCCCGAGCCTACGAGCAGTACTTC
CDR3 protein: CASSLARAYEQYF
J gene: TRBJ2-7
clone size: few
D gene: .
V gene: TRBV12-3/TRBV12-4

CDR3 DNA: TGCGCCAGCAGTGAGTCGGATTGGGGGGCAAGCCCCTACAATGAGCAGTTCTTC
CDR3 protein: CASSESDWGASPYNEQFF
J gene: TRBJ2-1
clone size: many
D gene: .
V gene: TRBV10-2

CDR3 DNA: TGTGCCAGCACCCCGACTAGCGGTTCCTACGAGCAGTACTTC
CDR3 protein: CASTPTSGSYEQYF
J gene: TRBJ2-7
clone size: .
D gene: TRBD2
V gene: TRBV27

CDR3 DNA: TGTGCCATCAGTGAGTCTAAGATCTACGAGCAGTACTTC
CDR3 protein: CAISESKIYEQYF
J gene: TRBJ2-7
clone size: many
D gene: .
V gene: TRBV10-3

CDR3 DNA: TGCGCCAGCAGCCAAGATTTGGCGGGAGTCTACGAGCAGTACTTC
CDR3 protein: CASSQDLAGVYEQYF
J gene: TRBJ2-7
clone size: .
D gene: TRBD2
V gene: TRBV4-1

CDR3 DNA: TGTGCCAGCAGCCCCAGGGGGAGTTGGGAAGAGACCCAGTACTTC
CDR3 protein: CASSPRGSWEETQYF
J gene: TRBJ2-5
clone size: .
D gene: TRBD1
V gene: TRBV12-3/TRBV12-4

CDR3 DNA: TGCGCCAGCAGCTTCAACAGGAACACTGAAGCTTTCTTT
CDR3 protein: CASSFNRNTEAFF
J gene: TRBJ1-1
clone size: few
D gene: .
V gene: TRBV5-1

CDR3 DNA: TGTGCCAGCAGCTCCTCATACGACGAGCAGTACTTC
CDR3 protein: CASSSSYDEQYF
J gene: TRBJ2-7
clone size: .
D gene: .
V gene: TRBV28

CDR3 DNA: TGCAGTGCTAGAGTAGGACACGAAAAATCCTGGGGCTACACCTTC
CDR3 protein: CSARVGHEKSWGYTF
J gene: TRBJ1-2
clone size: .
D gene: .
V gene: TRBV20-1

CDR3 DNA: TGTGCCAGCAGTTTTCAGCGGTACTATGGCTACACCTTC
CDR3 protein: CASSFQRYYGYTF
J gene: TRBJ1-2
clone size: many
D gene: .
V gene: TRBV28

CDR3 DNA: TGTGCCACCAGCAGAGATGACGGGATGGGGACCCAGTACTTC
CDR3 protein: CATSRDDGMGTQYF
J gene: TRBJ2-5
clone size: few
D gene: .
V gene: TRBV15

CDR3 DNA: TGTGCCAGCAGTTACGGGCAGAACACTGAAGCTTTCTTT
CDR3 protein: CASSYGQNTEAFF
J gene: TRBJ1-1
clone size: few
D gene: .
V gene: TRBV12-3/TRBV12-4

CDR3 DNA: TGTGCCAGCAGCTTATACCCGGGACAGAACACCGTGGGCTCCTACGAGCAGTACTTC
CDR3 protein: CASSLYPGQNTVGSYEQYF
J gene: TRBJ2-7
clone size: few
D gene: TRBD1
V gene: TRBV28

CDR3 DNA: TGTGCCAGCATAGGAGGGGGTAAAGCAGATACGCAGTATTTT
CDR3 protein: CASIGGGKADTQYF
J gene: TRBJ2-3
clone size: few
D gene: .
V gene: TRBV27

CDR3 DNA: TGTGCCAGCAGGACCCGGGGAGCTAGCGAGACCTACAATGAGCAGTTCTTC
CDR3 protein: CASRTRGASETYNEQFF
J gene: TRBJ2-1
clone size: .
D gene: .
V gene: TRBV7-9

CDR3 DNA: TGTGCCAGCAGTTCCGCCGGGACAGGGGACGTCACCGGGGAGCTGTTTTTT
CDR3 protein: CASSSAGTGDVTGELFF
J gene: TRBJ2-2
clone size: few
D gene: TRBD1
V gene: TRBV12-3/TRBV12-4

CDR3 DNA: TGTGCCAGCAGTGAAATGGCAGGGGGCGCGTCCGACGAAGCTTTCTTT
CDR3 protein: CASSEMAGGASDEAFF
J gene: TRBJ1-1
clone size: .
D gene: TRBD1
V gene: TRBV6-1

CDR3 DNA: TGCAGTGCAATGGGGGAGGGACTAGCGGGGCCAGATACGCAGTATTTT
CDR3 protein: CSAMGEGLAGPDTQYF
J gene: TRBJ2-3
clone size: few
D gene: TRBD2
V gene: TRBV20-1

CDR3 DNA: TGTGCCAGCACCCAATTGCCCCCACCCCCGGGACGCTATGGCTACACCTTC
CDR3 protein: CASTQLPPPPGRYGYTF
J gene: TRBJ1-2
clone size: .
D gene: .
V gene: TRBV27

CDR3 DNA: TGTGCCAGCAGCTTAGCCGGCAGGGACCAAGAGACCCAGTACTTC
CDR3 protein: CASSLAGRDQETQYF
J gene: TRBJ2-5
clone size: .
D gene: .
V gene: TRBV7-9

CDR3 DNA: TGTGCCACCAGCACCGGACAGGGCGCGGGGGAGCTGTTTTTT
CDR3 protein: CATSTGQGAGELFF
J gene: TRBJ2-2
clone size: .
D gene: TRBD1
V gene: TRBV15

CDR3 DNA: TGTGCCAGCAGCTTCGGTGGAGGGAGCATTCAGTACTTC
CDR3 protein: CASSFGGGSIQYF
J gene: TRBJ2-4
clone size: few
D gene: .
V gene: TRBV7-9

CDR3 DNA: TGCAGTGCTAGAGATCGGGGTGGGAATGAGCAGTTCTTC
CDR3 protein: CSARDRGGNEQFF
J gene: TRBJ2-1
clone size: few
D gene: .
V gene: TRBV20-1

CDR3 DNA: TGTGCCAGCAGTTGGGACGGCCGACCCTACGAGCAGTACTTC
CDR3 protein: CASSWDGRPYEQYF
J gene: TRBJ2-7
clone size: many
D gene: .
V gene: TRBV28

CDR3 DNA: TGTGCCAGCAGCTCTGGACAGACAGATCAGCCCCAGCATTTT
CDR3 protein: CASSSGQTDQPQHF
J gene: TRBJ1-5
clone size: few
D gene: .
V gene: TRBV7-9

CDR3 DNA: TGTGCCAGCAGTCCCTTAGGACTCGGGTCCTACAATGAGCAGTTCTTC
CDR3 protein: CASSPLGLGSYNEQFF
J gene: TRBJ2-1
clone size: few
D gene: .
V gene: TRBV28